These 18 T cell receptor beta chains were all obtained from the same sample, sequenced in a study of response to subunit inactivated influenza vaccine. In TCRdb, the RT-PCR reads were re-called with MiXCR into one record per CDR3 protein. This sample has 150,000 or so distinct CDR3 sequences, with around 10% found just once. This material consisted of CD8+ T cells sorted from PBMCs, taken less than 25 months after vaccination. The receptor set was obtained from a man between 50 and 69 years old who received an inactivated influenza vaccine.

The chain links TRBV4-3 to TRBJ2-7, with D unresolved. This CDR3 has 14 residues. Germline CDR1 LGHNA, CDR2 YSLEER. Trimming stripped 6 bases from V and 4 bases from J, with 16 bases between. The CDR3 bases are TGCGCCAGCAGTCGCGGACGTCACGGATACGAGCAGTACTTC. It yields the protein CASSRGRHGYEQYF.

The V call is TRBV7-8, the J call TRBJ2-3, with D tentatively TRBD2 (7 bases). The CDR3 covers 16 residues. Germline CDR1 SGHVS, CDR2 FQNEAQ. The V end was cut by 2 bases, the J end by 3 bases, with 15 bases between. The CDR3 sequence is CASSLSGGLSTDTQYF. The CDR3 DNA follows: TGTGCCAGCAGCTTATCCGGGGGGCTGTCGACAGATACGCAGTATTTT.

This clonotype came up a few times. The V gene is TRBV3-1, the J gene TRBJ2-5; 8 bases line up with TRBD2. V lost 0 bases and J lost 5; bases outside the gene matches: 11. The germline gives CDR1 LGHDT, CDR2 YNNKEL (reference sequence). The CDR3 extends over 17 amino acids. This chain's CDR3 is CASSQDLAGGFSETQYF. The CDR3 DNA reads as TGTGCCAGCAGCCAAGACCTTGCGGGGGGTTTTTCGGAGACCCAGTACTTC.

In this sample, this clonotype turned up a few times. This chain uses TRBV7-6 with TRBJ2-1, with TRBD2 as a possible D gene (7 bases). The CDR3 sequence is 14 residues long. In germline, CDR1 is SGHVS, CDR2 FNYEAQ. V gave up 4 bases and J gave up 8 bases, with 15 bases separating them. CDR3 residues: CASSSLGGGDEQFF. DNA of the CDR3: TGTGCCAGCAGCTCCCTAGGGGGGGGAGATGAGCAGTTCTTC.

This clonotype turned up a few times. The J gene is TRBJ2-7, the V gene TRBV9, with TRBD2 identical over 14 bases. After removal of 3 bases from V and 7 bases from J, the junction contained 9 bases not matched to a gene. Germline V gene data show CDR1 as SGDLS and CDR2 as YYNGEE. The CDR3 runs to 16 residues. Here the CDR3 reads CASSASTSGRADEQYF. The CDR3 DNA sequence: TGTGCCAGCAGCGCATCGACTAGCGGGAGGGCCGATGAGCAGTACTTC.

CDR3 in amino acids: CSVIRPGSYEQYF. In nucleotides, the CDR3 is TGCAGCGTTATCCGACCGGGGTCCTACGAGCAGTACTTC. V usage is TRBV29-1 and J usage is TRBJ2-7; maybe TRBD2 (5 bases). Germline assignment: CDR1 SQVTM and CDR2 ANQGSEA. Trimming pared 5 bases from V and 1 base from J, leaving 12 bases between. The CDR3 spans 13 residues.

This clonotype was counted between two and nine times. The chain employs TRBV12-3 or TRBV12-4 and TRBJ2-7; TRBD2 matches at 11 bases. Trimming removed 2 bases from V and 6 bases from J; junction bases left unmatched: 6. CDR3 length equals 15 residues. CDR3 DNA: TGTGCCAGCAGTTTACTTAGCGGGAGGGCCTCCGAGCAGTACTTC. It specifies CASSLLSGRASEQYF.

The V gene is TRBV20-1, the J gene TRBJ2-7; 8 nucleotides agree with TRBD2. CDR1 and CDR2 from the germline V gene are DFQATT and SNEGSKA (reference sequence). The J segment lost 2 bases and the V segment lost 2 bases, leaving 8 bases of the junction unmatched. This CDR3 is 15 amino acids long. The CDR3 DNA reads TGCAGTGCTAGATCCCGCCGGCGGGGGGCCTACGAGCAGTACTTC. Its protein product is CSARSRRRGAYEQYF.

The chain carries TRBV20-1 and TRBJ2-7; 7 nucleotides match TRBD2. Germline assignment: CDR1 DFQATT and CDR2 SNEGSKA (reference sequence). The CDR3 covers 14 residues. V was clipped by 7 bases and J by 3 bases; unmatched bases: 12. CDR3 DNA sequence: TGCAGTGGCCAAATGCGGACTAGAGTCTACGAGCAGTACTTC. Protein sequence: CSGQMRTRVYEQYF.

This clonotype has more than one count but fewer than ten. The CDR3 spells CASSKVREAVYGYTF. The CDR3 bases are TGTGCCAGCAGCAAAGTCAGGGAGGCCGTCTATGGCTACACCTTC. The chain links TRBV21-1 to TRBJ1-2. TRBV21-1 is a pseudogene segment. The CDR3 extends over 15 amino acids.

The table lists this clonotype with a few counts. The chain's CDR3 is CASSSSTRGYEQYF. The CDR3 DNA follows: TGTGCCAGCAGCTCCTCGACTAGGGGCTACGAGCAGTACTTC. The chain couples TRBV3-1 to TRBJ2-7; D may be TRBD2 (6 bases). Trimming took off 5 bases at V and 3 bases at J, with 14 bases between the two ends. The length of the CDR3 is 14 residues. The germline V gene has CDR1 LGHDT and CDR2 YNNKEL (reference sequence).

The chain employs TRBV12-3 or TRBV12-4 and TRBJ2-5; 7 bases map to TRBD2. The CDR3 length is 15 residues. V was clipped by 5 bases and J by 0 bases; unmatched bases: 6. The CDR3 loop is CASSPEGGDQETQYF. The CDR3 nucleotides are TGTGCCAGCAGTCCAGAGGGAGGGGACCAAGAGACCCAGTACTTC.

In this sample, this clonotype turned up a few times. The DNA of the CDR3 is TGCAGCGTTGAAGGGACAGGGGAAGTCTACGAGCAGTACTTC. It translates to CSVEGTGEVYEQYF. The chain has TRBV29-1 and TRBJ2-7; TRBD1 matches 9 bases. The CDR3 has 14 residues. Trimming took 1 base from V and 3 from J; bases not matched to a gene: 4. Germline V gene lookup returns CDR1 SQVTM and CDR2 ANQGSEA.

There are many counts of this clonotype. The V and J genes are TRBV4-3 and TRBJ1-2, with D perhaps TRBD1 (6 bases). Trimming pared 2 bases from V and 2 bases from J, leaving 12 bases between. This CDR3 comprises 15 residues. From germline, CDR1 is LGHNA and CDR2 YSLEER. The CDR3 region is CASSQQQGPNYGYTF. As DNA, the CDR3 is TGCGCCAGCAGCCAACAACAGGGTCCCAACTATGGCTACACCTTC.

Here the CDR3 reads CASSYWLRGSQETQYF. CDR3 in DNA: TGTGCCAGCAGTTACTGGTTGCGGGGGAGTCAAGAGACCCAGTACTTC. This chain joins TRBV6-2 or TRBV6-3 and TRBJ2-5, with 7 positions matching TRBD2. The length of the CDR3 is 16 residues. CDR1 and CDR2 (germline): MNHEY, SVGEGT. V lost 1 base and J lost 2; bases outside the gene matches: 7.

The genes are TRBV28 and TRBJ2-4, with D possibly being TRBD1 (5 bases). Trimming shortened V by 3 bases and J by 2 bases, and 17 bases separated the two germline ends. The CDR3 totals 17 residues. The germline V gene encodes CDR1 MDHEN and CDR2 SYDVKM. The CDR3 sequence: CASSFLTPGSTKNIQYF. The CDR3 bases are TGTGCCAGCAGTTTTCTTACACCAGGGTCGACCAAAAACATTCAGTACTTC. Full variable domain (rest looked up from reference TRBV28 and TRBJ2-4): DVKVTQSSRYLVKRTGEKVFLECVQDMDHENMFWYRQDPGLGLRLIYFSYDVKMKEKGDIPEGYSVSREKKERFSLILESASTNQTSMYLCASSFLTPGSTKNIQYFGAGTRLSVL.

This clonotype was counted a few times. The chain links TRBV6-1 to TRBJ2-7; 7 bases line up with TRBD2. The CDR3 has 15 residues. The ends lost 1 base at V and 2 bases at J; junction bases unmatched: 5. The germline V gene encodes CDR1 MNHNS and CDR2 SASEGT. The DNA of the CDR3 is TGTGCCAGCAGTGAAGGACTAGCAACAACCTACGAGCAGTACTTC. As protein: CASSEGLATTYEQYF.

With regard to this clonotype: A much larger clone differs by one base, so this may be a read error. This chain uses TRBV13 with TRBJ2-1; TRBD1 matches at 8 bases. CDR1 is PRHDT, CDR2 FYEKMQ, per germline (reference sequence). The V segment lost 3 bases and the J segment 8 bases; nucleotides outside the gene matches: 6. The CDR3 is 14 residues long. Written as DNA, the CDR3 is TGTGCCAGCAGCTTGACAGGGGAATACTATGAGCAGTTCTTC. Encoded protein: CASSLTGEYYEQFF.